The TCR beta chain described here comes from a study of blood T cell repertoires in COVID-19. Study-wide context: T cells, B-cell-depleted T cells, or PBMCs provided the cDNA or gDNA that served as material.

In the original analysis: Estimation of nucleated cell counts was performed using reference gene primer amplification. This table comes from immunoSEQ multiplex PCR, and its TCRdb copy is limited to in-frame clones, with some not included. Clonal size and the V and J genes are those of that table, whereas D and trimming came from the DNA. The data show some 150,000 clones, approximately 86% seen once. The CDR3 covers 16 residues. J was trimmed by 6 bases and V by 3 bases; bases with no gene match: 15. Germline CDR1 DFQATT, CDR2 SNEGSKA (reference sequence). The specimen sequenced was peripheral blood. This TCR was recovered from a man aged 65 to 79 with acute or convalescent COVID-19. The chain is built from TRBV20-1 and TRBJ2-3, with 7 bases aligning to TRBD2. CDR3 nucleotides: TGCAGTGCTAGTACATGGGGCGGGAGCCGGAAGGATACGCAGTATTTT. This sequence encodes CSASTWGGSRKDTQYF.